This T cell receptor (beta chain) was captured in a study of T cell responses to AZD1222 COVID-19 vaccine. About the study: Pooling of second doses given at about 4 or about 12 weeks was done.

General study points: Spike was spanned by vaccine-associated CD4 TCRs, with dominance at 160-218 and 743-854.

This clone was observed a handful of times. Its target is unknown. The method was immunoSEQ multiplex PCR; TCRdb's version includes in-frame clones alone and lacks a portion of them. The table includes some 140,000 clones, more than 75% detected once. Germline CDR1 and CDR2: SNHLY and FYNNEI. J lost 11 bases, V lost 2 bases, and 11 bases had no gene match. This CDR3 has 14 residues. The clonotype originates from an adult in good health. The sequences come from peripheral blood, collected on day 0 of AZD1222 vaccination. The V call is TRBV2, the J call TRBJ1-1; 7 nucleotides agree with TRBD1. The CDR3 coding sequence is TGTGCCAGCAGTGAAATGTTAGGGGGCTTGAAGGCTTTCTTT. Its translation: CASSEMLGGLKAFF.